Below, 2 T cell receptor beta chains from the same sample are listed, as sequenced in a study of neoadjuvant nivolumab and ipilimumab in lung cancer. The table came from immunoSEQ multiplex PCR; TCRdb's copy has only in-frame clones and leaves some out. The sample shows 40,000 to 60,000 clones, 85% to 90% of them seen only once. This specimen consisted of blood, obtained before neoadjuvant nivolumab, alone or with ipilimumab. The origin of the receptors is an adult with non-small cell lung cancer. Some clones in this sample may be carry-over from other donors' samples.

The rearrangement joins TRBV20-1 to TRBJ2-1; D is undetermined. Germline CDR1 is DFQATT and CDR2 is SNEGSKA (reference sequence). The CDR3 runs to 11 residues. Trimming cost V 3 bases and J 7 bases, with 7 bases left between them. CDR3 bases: TGCAGTGCTAGGGGGATGAATGAGCAGTTCTTC. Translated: CSARGMNEQFF.

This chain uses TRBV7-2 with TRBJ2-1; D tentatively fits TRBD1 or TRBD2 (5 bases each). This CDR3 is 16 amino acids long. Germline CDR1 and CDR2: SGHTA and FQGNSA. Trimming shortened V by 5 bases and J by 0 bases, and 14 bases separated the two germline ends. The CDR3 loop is CASSPWAGSSYNEQFF. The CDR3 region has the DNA TGTGCCAGCAGCCCGTGGGCAGGGAGCTCCTACAATGAGCAGTTCTTC.